Each of the 15 T cell receptor beta chains below was sequenced from the same sample in a study of regulatory T cells in long-lasting Graves disease. The time point here: newly diagnosed GD, antithyroid drugs for less than 3 months. The TCR library was made from RNA extracted from PBMCs. Investigators prepared the TCR beta libraries by applying iRepertoire HTBI primers and Arm-PCR of CDR3 regions. MiXCR was run by TCRdb on the multiplex PCR reads, yielding one entry per CDR3 protein. The table includes around 250,000 distinct CDR3 sequences, about 19% detected once. The sample was peripheral blood mononuclear cells (PBMCs), taken at new diagnosis, from a patient treated with antithyroid drugs. The receptors were gathered from a female donor with Graves disease.

At least ten counts were recorded for this clonotype. The chain employs TRBV4-1 and TRBJ2-1, with 7 bases lining up with TRBD1. The CDR3 has 15 residues. CDR1 is MGHRA and CDR2 is YSYEKL in the germline V gene. J gave up 4 bases and V 6 bases, and 9 bases lay outside the gene matches. CDR3 sequence (DNA): TGCGCCAGCAGTGACGTCCGGGACAGATACAATGAGCAGTTCTTC. This encodes CASSDVRDRYNEQFF.

This clonotype appeared many times. The chain combines TRBV11-2 with TRBJ2-3; TRBD2 is a possible D gene (6 bases). CDR1 and CDR2 (germline): SGHAT, FQNNGV. V was pared by 5 bases and J by 0 bases, with 12 bases between. The CDR3 spans 15 residues. DNA for the CDR3: TGTGCCAGCAGCCCGAGCGGGTATAGCACAGATACGCAGTATTTT. Its protein is CASSPSGYSTDTQYF. The entire variable domain, with the rest obtained from reference TRBV11-2 and TRBJ2-3, is as follows: EAGVAQSPRYKIIEKRQSVAFWCNPISGHATLYWYQQILGQGPKLLIQFQNNGVVDDSQLPKDRFSAERLKGVDSTLKIQPAKLEDSAVYLCASSPSGYSTDTQYFGPGTRLTVL.

This clonotype was recorded many times. Here the CDR3 reads CASGINGEYEQYF. The CDR3 DNA follows: TGTGCCAGCGGGATTAACGGAGAATACGAGCAGTACTTC. The chain carries TRBV12-3 or TRBV12-4 and TRBJ2-7; D unresolved. This CDR3 has 13 amino acids. Trimming left V 8 bases short and J 4 bases short, with 15 bases between.

This clonotype was counted many times. This chain links TRBV29-1 with TRBJ1-2; TRBD1 matches 8 bases. Germline trimming cut 3 bases from V and 1 base from J; bases unmatched to any gene: 4. The CDR3 length is 14 residues. Germline V lookup: CDR1 SQVTM, CDR2 ANQGSEA. Here the CDR3 reads CSVDKQGVNYGYTF. In DNA, the CDR3 is TGCAGCGTTGACAAACAGGGGGTTAACTATGGCTACACCTTC.

This clonotype was counted at least ten times. The chain is built from TRBV12-3 or TRBV12-4 and TRBJ2-5, with D uncertain. CDR3 length equals 12 residues. Trimming shortened V by 8 bases and J by 3 bases, and 10 bases separated the two germline ends. CDR3 amino acids: CASRFGEETQYF. Written as DNA, the CDR3 is TGTGCCAGCCGGTTTGGGGAAGAGACCCAGTACTTC.

This clonotype was counted at least ten times. The rearrangement uses TRBV3-1 and TRBJ2-7, with TRBD2 matching over 11 bases. V was clipped by 6 bases and J by 0 bases; unmatched bases: 4. CDR1 LGHDT and CDR2 YNNKEL come from the germline V gene (reference sequence). The CDR3 has 15 residues. This CDR3 reads CASRPSGGLSYEQYF. For the CDR3, the DNA is TGTGCCAGCAGGCCTAGCGGGGGGCTCTCCTACGAGCAGTACTTC.

About this clonotype: A read error may explain this, as a much larger clone is one base away. This chain joins TRBV2 and TRBJ2-2; D assignment may be TRBD1 or TRBD2 (6 bases each). Looked up from germline, CDR1 is SNHLY and CDR2 is FYNNEI. The CDR3 is 17 residues long. The CDR3 loop is CASTGARSATNTGELVF. CDR3 nucleotides: TGTGCCAGCACGGGGGCGCGTTCTGCTACGAACACCGGGGAGCTGGTTTTT.

The chain is built from TRBV29-1 and TRBJ2-1; D is unclear. Trimming removed 4 bases from V and 0 bases from J, with 10 bases in between. The CDR3 is 14 residues long. The V gene's germline CDR1 is SQVTM and CDR2 ANQGSEA. The CDR3 nucleotides read TGCAGCGTTGGTACCCAGAGCTCCTACAATGAGCAGTTCTTC. It translates to CSVGTQSSYNEQFF.

This clonotype was recorded many times. The DNA for the CDR3 is TGCAGTGCCGTCAACCCTCAGGGGTCGATGGCCACCCAGTACTTC. It is translated as CSAVNPQGSMATQYF. V usage is TRBV20-1 and J usage is TRBJ2-5, with D possibly TRBD1 on 6 matching bases. Germline assignment: CDR1 DFQATT and CDR2 SNEGSKA (reference sequence). V shed 6 bases and J shed 8 bases, with 25 bases lying between them. The CDR3 has 15 amino acids.

This clonotype showed up many times. In DNA, the CDR3 is TGTGCCAGCAGCTCCCAATGGACAGGCGGGACAGATACGCAGTATTTT. This gives the protein CASSSQWTGGTDTQYF. The J gene is TRBJ2-3, the V gene TRBV5-5, with 7 bases aligning to TRBD1. This CDR3 region has 16 residues. V shed 3 bases and J 3 bases; nucleotides not matched to a gene: 10. Germline V CDR1 and CDR2: SGHKS, YYEKEE (reference sequence).

This clonotype appeared a few times. This chain connects TRBV28 to TRBJ2-5; 7 bases line up with TRBD1. The CDR3 extends over 20 amino acids. The junction had 20 bases not matched to a gene; V was cut back by 3 bases and J by 1 base. Germline-derived CDR1 and CDR2 are MDHEN and SYDVKM. The CDR3 DNA is TGTGCCAGCAGTTTGCATCCGGGACAGAGTCATATTCCCTCCCAAGAGACCCAGTACTTC. Translating it yields CASSLHPGQSHIPSQETQYF.

At least ten counts were recorded for this clonotype. The V gene is TRBV27, the J gene TRBJ1-3; 8 bases agree with TRBD1. CDR3 length equals 18 residues. J lost 0 bases, V lost 7 bases, and 14 bases had no gene match. Germline CDR1 MNHEY, CDR2 SMNVEV (reference sequence). CDR3: CASTLSGTGDSSGNTIYF. The DNA of the CDR3 is TGTGCCAGCACTCTCTCCGGGACAGGTGACTCCTCTGGAAACACCATATATTTT.

This clonotype showed up many times. The gene calls are TRBV12-3 or TRBV12-4 and TRBJ1-2; 7 bases align to TRBD1. This CDR3 contains 16 residues. J gave up 0 bases and V 1 base, and 5 bases lay outside the gene matches. The CDR3 loop is CASSLGSGQTNYGYTF. The CDR3 nucleotides are TGTGCCAGCAGTTTAGGGTCGGGACAGACTAACTATGGCTACACCTTC.

This clonotype has more than one count but fewer than ten. The V and J genes are TRBV7-9 and TRBJ2-1; 8 bases line up with TRBD1. The germline CDR1 and CDR2 sequences are SEHNR and FQNEAQ (reference sequence). Trimming took 11 bases from V and 8 from J; bases not matched to a gene: 11. CDR3 length: 13 amino acids. CDR3 amino acids: CALYGQGRDEQFF. CDR3 sequence (DNA): TGTGCCCTTTACGGACAGGGTAGAGATGAGCAGTTCTTC.

The rearrangement uses TRBV2 and TRBJ2-3; 14 positions agree with TRBD2. Germline lookup yields CDR1 SNHLY and CDR2 FYNNEI. This CDR3 has 19 amino acids. Trimming removed 5 bases from V and 3 bases from J; junction bases left unmatched: 13. CDR3 coding DNA: TGTGCCAGCAGTTCCCCGGGACTAGCGGGAGTGGCTAGTACAGATACGCAGTATTTT. It encodes CASSSPGLAGVASTDTQYF.